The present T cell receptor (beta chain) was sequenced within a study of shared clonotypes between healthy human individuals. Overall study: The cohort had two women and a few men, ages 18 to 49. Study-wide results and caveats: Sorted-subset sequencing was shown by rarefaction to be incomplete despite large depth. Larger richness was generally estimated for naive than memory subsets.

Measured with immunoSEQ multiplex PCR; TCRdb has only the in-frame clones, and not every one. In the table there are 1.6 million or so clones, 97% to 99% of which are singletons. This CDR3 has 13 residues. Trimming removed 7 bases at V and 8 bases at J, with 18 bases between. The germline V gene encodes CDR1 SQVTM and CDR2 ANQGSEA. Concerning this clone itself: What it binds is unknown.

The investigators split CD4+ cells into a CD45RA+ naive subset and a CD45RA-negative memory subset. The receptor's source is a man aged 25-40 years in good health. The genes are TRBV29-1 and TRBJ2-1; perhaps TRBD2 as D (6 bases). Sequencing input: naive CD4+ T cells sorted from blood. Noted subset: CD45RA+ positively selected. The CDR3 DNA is TGCAGCGCATTGGGGGGAGTAAGGTATGAGCAGTTCTTC. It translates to CSALGGVRYEQFF.